This T cell receptor beta chain was sequenced during a study of OX40 agonist ivuxolimab in advanced cancers. Study overall: An agonistic anti-OX40 (CD134) antibody, ivuxolimab, was used to treat the patients. Study conclusions and caveats: Normalized T-cell clonal expansion was also low in some nonresponders.

About this clone itself: Its antigen is as yet unknown.

Per the germline V gene, CDR1 is MNHNY and CDR2 is SVGAGI (reference sequence). The CDR3 loop spans 13 amino acids. V was clipped by 6 bases and J by 6 bases, with 12 bases between them. Systemic immunosuppression or autoimmune disease history was grounds to exclude patients. The data were produced by immunoSEQ multiplex PCR, yet TCRdb's version contains in-frame clones alone and is incomplete. The sample has 15,000 to 20,000 clones, roughly four fifths seen once. This receptor was obtained from an adult with an advanced solid tumor such as melanoma, head and neck, liver or kidney cancer. The source was CD4+ or CD8+ T cells sorted from blood, collected in a trial of the OX40 agonist ivuxolimab. The chain uses TRBV6-6 and TRBJ1-5; perhaps TRBD1 as D (5 bases). Here the CDR3 reads CASRRQGSQPQHF. The CDR3 bases are TGTGCCAGCAGAAGGCAGGGAAGTCAGCCCCAGCATTTT.